These T cell receptor beta chains were read from a single sample in a study of OX40 agonist ivuxolimab in advanced cancers. Only in-frame clones appear in the TCRdb table, and some are missing; sequencing was by immunoSEQ multiplex PCR. The sample yields some 57,000 clones, nearly 85% seen once. The sequences come from CD4+ or CD8+ T cells sorted from blood, collected in a trial of the OX40 agonist ivuxolimab. Receptors were obtained from an adult with an advanced solid tumor such as melanoma, head and neck, liver or kidney cancer. CDR3s include the opening cysteine and the closing phenylalanine or tryptophan. The D gene is left open where the match is weak. Rows give clone size only sometimes, using once, few, many, or a class for an expanded clone.

J gene: TRBJ2-5
V gene: TRBV28
clone size: -
D gene: -
CDR3 DNA: TGTGCCAGCAGCCGCCCCCACAGAAACCAAGAGACCCAGTACTTC
CDR3 protein: CASSRPHRNQETQYF

J gene: TRBJ2-5
V gene: TRBV30
clone size: -
D gene: TRBD2
CDR3 DNA: TGTGCCTGGAGTTATCGTAGGCTAGCGGGAGTACAAGAGACCCAGTACTTC
CDR3 protein: CAWSYRRLAGVQETQYF

J gene: TRBJ2-5
V gene: TRBV10-3
clone size: -
D gene: TRBD1
CDR3 DNA: TGTGCCACACAGGGGGAGGAGACCCAGTACTTC
CDR3 protein: CATQGEETQYF

J gene: TRBJ1-1
V gene: TRBV11-1
clone size: -
D gene: -
CDR3 DNA: TGTGCCAGCAGCTGGAAACCGGACAGACCCACTGAAGCTTTCTTT
CDR3 protein: CASSWKPDRPTEAFF

J gene: TRBJ2-3
V gene: TRBV4-2
clone size: -
D gene: TRBD2
CDR3 DNA: TGTGCCAGCAGCCATACCCTAGCGGGGGGGCAGGGAGATACGCAGTATTTT
CDR3 protein: CASSHTLAGGQGDTQYF

J gene: TRBJ2-4
V gene: TRBV6-6
clone size: -
D gene: TRBD1
CDR3 DNA: TGTGCCAGCAGCCGCGACAGGGATGGTAAAAACATTCAGTACTTC
CDR3 protein: CASSRDRDGKNIQYF

J gene: TRBJ2-5
V gene: TRBV19
clone size: -
D gene: -
CDR3 DNA: TGTGCCAGTAAGAGCGGTCTCGGGACCCAGTACTTC
CDR3 protein: CASKSGLGTQYF

J gene: TRBJ2-1
V gene: TRBV7-2
clone size: -
D gene: TRBD2
CDR3 DNA: TGTGCCAGCAAGGCGGGACTAGCGGTGAACAATGAGCAGTTCTTC
CDR3 protein: CASKAGLAVNNEQFF

J gene: TRBJ1-6
V gene: TRBV6-5
clone size: few
D gene: TRBD1
CDR3 DNA: TGTGCCAGCAACACGGACAGGGCCAGGTCACCCCTCCACTTT
CDR3 protein: CASNTDRARSPLHF

J gene: TRBJ2-1
V gene: TRBV6-1
clone size: -
D gene: -
CDR3 DNA: TGTGCCAGCAGTGAAGCGCTGAGGGGGCACGTACCAAGCGGGGCCGGGGATGAGCAGTTCTTC
CDR3 protein: CASSEALRGHVPSGAGDEQFF

J gene: TRBJ2-3
V gene: TRBV30
clone size: once
D gene: -
CDR3 DNA: TGTGCCTGGAGTATCCCGGGAAGCGGAAGCACAGATACGCAGTATTTT
CDR3 protein: CAWSIPGSGSTDTQYF

J gene: TRBJ1-1
V gene: TRBV6-6
clone size: -
D gene: -
CDR3 DNA: TGTGCCAGCAGTCGGGAACAGGGTTTGGAAAAAGCTTTCTTT
CDR3 protein: CASSREQGLEKAFF

J gene: TRBJ1-5
V gene: TRBV7-6
clone size: -
D gene: -
CDR3 DNA: TGTGCCAGCAGCCCCCATGATGGGCGGCCCCAGCATTTT
CDR3 protein: CASSPHDGRPQHF

J gene: TRBJ2-3
V gene: TRBV27
clone size: -
D gene: TRBD2
CDR3 DNA: TGTGCCAGCAGTTCATCTAGCGGGGGGGTTTTAGGAGATACGCAGTATTTT
CDR3 protein: CASSSSSGGVLGDTQYF

J gene: TRBJ2-1
V gene: TRBV6-6
clone size: once
D gene: TRBD2
CDR3 DNA: TGTGCCAGCGGACCGTGGGGGAGGGCCTACAATGAGCAGTTCTTC
CDR3 protein: CASGPWGRAYNEQFF